This T cell receptor (beta chain) appears in the sequencing data of a study of T-cell reconstitution after alpha-beta-depleted transplantation in children. Study-level points and caveats: Newly produced T cells mostly provided counts and TCRbeta diversity after one year, as hyperexpanded clones declined. Alpha-beta T cells present about two months after transplant were reported to originate from several hundred expanded graft clones. Day-60 TCRbeta diversity that was high in some patients was derived from surviving recipient T cells and thymic progenitors.

This clonotype turned up a few times. What it binds is not known. The authors prepared the TCRbeta library with unique molecular identifiers. TCRdb re-called the PCR reads with MiXCR, one entry per CDR3 protein. Among hundreds of thousands of distinct CDR3 sequences listed, about an eighth were seen once. Germline assignment: CDR1 SGHTA and CDR2 FQGNSA. V trimming: 5 bases; J trimming: 5 bases; junction bases outside the gene matches: 8. This CDR3 spans 15 amino acids. The chain combines TRBV7-2 with TRBJ2-1; 8 nucleotides match TRBD2. This receptor was obtained from a girl aged 2-10 years with congenital amegakaryocytic thrombocytopenia, due to receive a stem cell transplant. Sequences were derived from PBMCs, sampled before TCRalphabeta/CD19-depleted stem cell transplant. CDR3 sequence reads: CASSRPGLGNNEQFF. In nucleotides, the CDR3 is TGTGCCAGCAGCCGACCGGGACTAGGGAACAATGAGCAGTTCTTC.